Presented here are 13 T cell receptor beta chains from one specimen sequenced in a study of cytomegalovirus exposure and HLA in healthy donors. Use of 60 Vbeta and 13 Jbeta primers characterized the PCR. The table came from immunoSEQ multiplex PCR; TCRdb's copy has only in-frame clones and leaves some out. The table shows approximately 200,000 clones, with less than 80% occurring only once. The sample taken for sequencing was PBMCs. The receptors were gathered from a girl aged 2-10 years in good health and CMV-seronegative.

This chain uses TRBV6-1 with TRBJ1-1, with 9 bases identical to TRBD1. The CDR3 runs 13 residues. Germline V gene sequence: CDR1 MNHNS, CDR2 SASEGT. The J segment lost 10 bases and the V segment lost 5 bases, leaving 8 bases of the junction unmatched. CDR3 DNA sequence: TGTGCCAGCAGTACCCGGGACAGGGCGGGAGCTTTCTTT. Its translation: CASSTRDRAGAFF.

This rearrangement joins TRBV9 to TRBJ2-5, with 9 bases aligning to TRBD2. This CDR3 spans 16 amino acids. Germline CDR1 reads SGDLS; CDR2 reads YYNGEE. Trimming removed 0 bases from V and 4 bases from J; junction bases left unmatched: 7. As DNA, the CDR3 is TGTGCCAGCAGCGTAGGGGTTAGCGGGGGTCGAGAGACCCAGTACTTC. Residues: CASSVGVSGGRETQYF.

The CDR3 loop is CASSLAGVGEAFF. The DNA of the CDR3 is TGTGCCAGCAGCTTGGCGGGAGTCGGTGAAGCTTTCTTT. V and J are TRBV5-6 and TRBJ1-1; no clear D. Looked up from germline, CDR1 is SGHDT and CDR2 is YYEEEE. The CDR3 runs to 13 residues. Trimming shortened V by 0 bases and J by 7 bases, and 10 bases separated the two germline ends. The full variable domain, completed using reference TRBV5-6 and TRBJ1-1, is DAGVTQSPTHLIKTRGQQVTLRCSPKSGHDTVSWYQQALGQGPQFIFQYYEEEERQRGNFPDRFSGHQFPNYSSELNVNALLLGDSALYLCASSLAGVGEAFFGQGTRLTVV.

V gene TRBV7-2 combines with J gene TRBJ1-2, with a tentative D call TRBD1 (6 bases). Germline lookup yields CDR1 SGHTA and CDR2 FQGNSA. Trimming removed 6 bases at V and 8 bases at J, with 22 bases between. This CDR3 is 15 amino acids long. The CDR3 bases are TGTGCCAGCAGGGAGAGGGGGGGCGAACTTTTCGGCTACACCTTC. Its protein is CASRERGGELFGYTF.

V gene TRBV6-5 combines with J gene TRBJ1-2, with 7 bases lining up with TRBD1. The CDR3 spans 13 residues. Germline loops: CDR1 MNHEY, CDR2 SVGAGI. With V trimmed by 5 bases and J by 6 bases, 6 bases remained unmatched. The DNA of the CDR3 is TGTGCCAGCAGTGTGAGGCAGGGGGATGGCTACACCTTC. Residues: CASSVRQGDGYTF.

The chain couples TRBV27 to TRBJ2-1; weak D call: TRBD1 (6 bases). The CDR3 spans 16 residues. Germline assignment: CDR1 MNHEY and CDR2 SMNVEV (reference sequence). Between the trimmed V and J ends, which lost 0 bases and 3 bases, there was a span of 12 bases. For the CDR3, the DNA is TGTGCCAGCAGTTTATCGGGACAACTAGACTACAATGAGCAGTTCTTC. Amino acid sequence: CASSLSGQLDYNEQFF.

This rearrangement joins TRBV20-1 to TRBJ1-2; perhaps TRBD1 as D (5 bases). The CDR3 consists of 11 residues. V gave up 4 bases and J gave up 6 bases, with 9 bases separating them. In germline, CDR1 is DFQATT, CDR2 SNEGSKA (reference sequence). In nucleotides, the CDR3 is TGCAGTGCTAAGGGGTTGGATGGCTACACCTTC. Amino acids: CSAKGLDGYTF.

V is TRBV19 and J is TRBJ1-5; no definite D call. Trimming stripped 5 bases from V and 0 bases from J, with 8 bases between. CDR3 size: 14 residues. Germline-derived CDR1 and CDR2 are LNHDA and SQIVND (reference sequence). CDR3 residues: CASSPTYSNQPQHF. DNA for the CDR3: TGTGCCAGTAGTCCGACTTATAGCAATCAGCCCCAGCATTTT.

This clone was picked up a small number of times. V is TRBV30 and J is TRBJ2-1; 7 bases agree with TRBD2. V lost 0 bases, J lost 8 bases, and 10 bases stayed unmatched. CDR1 is GTSNPN and CDR2 is SVGIG in the germline V gene (reference sequence). This CDR3 spans 15 amino acids. The DNA of the CDR3 is TGTGCCTGGAGTGTGGTGGGAGGGCCGAGTGATGAGCAGTTCTTC. Protein product: CAWSVVGGPSDEQFF. Drawing the rest from reference TRBV30 and TRBJ2-1, the complete variable domain is SQTIHQWPATLVQPVGSPLSLECTVEGTSNPNLYWYRQAAGRGLQLLFYSVGIGQISSEVPQNLSASRPQDRQFILSSKKLLLSDSGFYLCAWSVVGGPSDEQFFGPGTRLTVL.

The chain recombines TRBV5-6 with TRBJ1-4; D remains ambiguous. From germline, CDR1 is SGHDT and CDR2 YYEEEE. V lost 0 bases and J lost 8, with 11 bases in between. The CDR3 is 14 residues long. CDR3 in DNA: TGTGCCAGCAGCTTGGGGGCGCCTACGGAAAAACTGTTTTTT. This gives the protein CASSLGAPTEKLFF.

The V gene is TRBV29-1, the J gene TRBJ2-3; 8 bases align to TRBD1. The CDR3 length is 14 residues. The V segment lost 6 bases and the J segment 0 bases; nucleotides outside the gene matches: 5. In germline, CDR1 is SQVTM, CDR2 ANQGSEA. This CDR3 is CSVTDRASTDTQYF. CDR3 DNA: TGCAGCGTAACGGACAGGGCAAGCACAGATACGCAGTATTTT.

The chain combines TRBV18 with TRBJ2-7, with D perhaps matching TRBD2 (5 bases). Trimming removed 4 bases at V and 4 bases at J, with 14 bases between. The CDR3 runs 14 residues. Per the germline V gene, CDR1 is KGHSH and CDR2 is LQKENI. The DNA of the CDR3 is TGTGCCAGCTCACGAACCGGGAATAGGTACGAGCAGTACTTC. This gives the protein CASSRTGNRYEQYF.

The chain joins TRBV2 to TRBJ1-4, with D possibly being TRBD1 (5 bases). The germline CDR1 and CDR2 sequences are SNHLY and FYNNEI. The CDR3 contains 14 residues. V dropped 10 bases and J dropped 7 bases, with 19 bases sitting between them. The CDR3 region has the DNA TGTGCCACCAGGCAGGGACTTCAGTCTGAAAAACTGTTTTTT. This codes for CATRQGLQSEKLFF.